This paragraph reports one T cell receptor beta chain. This clonotype was counted ten times or more. Its antigen is currently not known. The record has no base qualities; no much larger clone is one base away. Library prep was done by 5' RACE. The sequencer was a NextSeq 500. In the TCR library protocol, unique molecular identifiers were attached to individual cDNA molecules to correct for PCR bias and sequencing error. Sequencing covered both TCR alpha and beta chains, and within each sample the abundances of alpha and beta sequences were tightly co-correlated. From the authors' description of their analysis: Decombinator V4 was used to annotate the V gene, J gene and CDR3 of the TCR sequences. TCRs were defined as expanded if a significant change between any two time points was detected under a Poisson model with p below 0.0001. TCR abundances were normalised to the total number of TCRs sequenced per sample and expressed as counts per million. VDJdb, accessed on 1 November 2021, was searched for TCRs annotated for CMV, EBV and SARS-CoV-2, and TCRs annotated for more than one antigen were excluded. TCRdb reran the public reads through fastp at Q25 and MiXCR, keeping productive beta chains. Rows are unified per CDR3 protein, each entry keeping the most common DNA and genes. Here the V and J calls rest on TCRdb's processing, not on the authors' analysis. This sample lists 25,000 to 30,000 distinct CDR3 sequences; 8.5% to 10% were detected once. The biggest ten clones account for about 13% of the sample.

This entry belongs to a study of early T cells in non-severe SARS-CoV-2 infection (dated by TCRdb to the early 2020s). About the full investigation: TCR sequencing used bulk RNA from unsorted whole blood, so alpha and beta chains could not be paired. Summary of the overall study and its limitations: VDJdb matching was skewed toward anti-spike CD8 responses and likely underestimated virus-specific expansions, missing private and CD4 specificities.

A case-control design nested within a healthcare worker cohort in London, UK, was used, with weekly nasopharyngeal swab PCR tests and blood sampling performed. Healthcare workers were recruited between 23 and 31 March 2020, during the week of the UK lockdown, and were followed weekly for up to about 15 weeks. Source material: whole blood. The TCR originated in an adult who was a healthcare worker with PCR-confirmed SARS-CoV-2 infection or an uninfected control (not recorded which).

At the DNA level, the sequence is TGTGCCAGTAGTATAGATACAGGGGGATCGTCTGGGGCCAACGTCCTGACTTTC. Its protein is CASSIDTGGSSGANVLTF. The rearranged chain carries TRBV19 and TRBJ2-6; 8 central bases correspond to TRBD1. Taken from cysteine to phenylalanine, the CDR3 has 18 residues. Of all the DNA, just the CDR3 is kept, 54 bases in frame from base 1. Trimming removed 0 bases from V and 1 base from J; the gene matches leave 5 bases unexplained. Based on the germline V gene (reference sequence), the CDR1 and CDR2 sequences are LNHDA and SQIVND.